These 11 T cell receptor beta chains came from one sample sequenced in a study of neurological immune-mediated disorders. TCRdb reprocessed the 5' RACE reads with MiXCR, giving one entry per CDR3 protein. In the table there are roughly 52,000 distinct CDR3 sequences, under 5% of which are singletons. Sequencing was done on a sample of CD4+ T cells from blood. These receptors were collected from a woman aged 40-49 years with multiple sclerosis.

The V call is TRBV29-1, the J call TRBJ2-3, with a tentative D call TRBD1 (6 bases). Germline-derived CDR1 and CDR2 are SQVTM and ANQGSEA. This CDR3 has 14 residues. The germline V and J ends were trimmed by 5 bases and 0 bases, with 12 bases remaining between them. For the CDR3, the DNA is TGCAGCGTTCAACAGGGACCCAGCACAGATACGCAGTATTTT. Translating it yields CSVQQGPSTDTQYF.

This clonotype showed up many times. V usage is TRBV5-1 and J usage is TRBJ1-5; D not certain. Germline V CDR1 and CDR2: SGHRS, YFSETQ. The CDR3 runs to 15 residues. Between the trimmed V and J ends, which lost 0 bases and 0 bases, there was a span of 7 bases. This CDR3 is CASSLDTASNQPQHF. The CDR3 bases are TGCGCCAGCAGCTTGGACACCGCTAGCAATCAGCCCCAGCATTTT.

The table lists this clonotype with many counts. The chain is built from TRBV3-1 and TRBJ2-1; a weak D match, TRBD2 (5 bases). Germline CDR1 LGHDT, CDR2 YNNKEL (reference sequence). CDR3 length: 16 residues. The V end lost 0 bases, the J end lost 4 bases, and 13 bases lay between the germline ends. The CDR3 region has the DNA TGTGCCAGCAGCCAAGATCCCGCCCCGGGGTACAATGAGCAGTTCTTC. Encoded protein: CASSQDPAPGYNEQFF.

This clonotype was detected many times. The chain employs TRBV3-1 and TRBJ2-3; D remains ambiguous. This CDR3 spans 13 amino acids. V shed 4 bases and J shed 5 bases, with 10 bases lying between them. CDR1 and CDR2 (germline): LGHDT, YNNKEL (reference sequence). The CDR3 region has the DNA TGTGCCAGCAGCCCAGTTACGGGAGATACGCAGTATTTT. As protein: CASSPVTGDTQYF.

This clonotype showed up many times. The chain carries TRBV4-2 and TRBJ2-2; the D is unclear. The V gene lost 0 bases and the J gene lost 7 bases, with 12 bases spanning the gap. Looked up from germline, CDR1 is LGHNA and CDR2 is YNFKEQ. The CDR3 length is 15 residues. The CDR3 loop is CASSQDPAGGGELFF. In DNA form, the CDR3 reads TGTGCCAGCAGCCAAGACCCCGCAGGTGGCGGGGAGCTGTTTTTT.

This clonotype was counted at least ten times. This chain links TRBV6-6 with TRBJ1-2, with 7 bases that match TRBD1. V was clipped by 5 bases and J by 4 bases; unmatched bases: 10. Germline lookup yields CDR1 MNHNY and CDR2 SVGAGI (reference sequence). The length of the CDR3 is 15 residues. The CDR3 DNA is TGTGCCAGCAGTGGTGGACAGGCCGGAAGCTATGGCTACACCTTC. Its protein product is CASSGGQAGSYGYTF.

This clonotype was counted many times. This chain connects TRBV5-1 to TRBJ2-7; 8 nucleotides agree with TRBD1. Trimming cost V 0 bases and J 2 bases; bases outside gene matches: 4. Per germline, CDR1 SGHRS and CDR2 YFSETQ. The CDR3 runs to 15 residues. This CDR3 reads CASSLDGQGTYEQYF. CDR3 DNA sequence: TGCGCCAGCAGCTTGGACGGACAGGGAACCTACGAGCAGTACTTC.

This clonotype has at least ten counts. The rearrangement links TRBV3-1 to TRBJ1-6, with 9 bases that match TRBD1. Germline CDR1 is LGHDT and CDR2 is YNNKEL (reference sequence). Trimming removed 3 bases from V and 9 bases from J; junction bases left unmatched: 3. The CDR3 is 14 residues long. CDR3 nucleotides: TGTGCCAGCAGCCAGGGACAGGGAGGTTCACCCCTCCACTTT. Translated, it gives CASSQGQGGSPLHF. Supplemented by reference TRBV3-1 and TRBJ1-6, the full variable domain reads DTAVSQTPKYLVTQMGNDKSIKCEQNLGHDTMYWYKQDSKKFLKIMFSYNNKELIINETVPNRFSPKSPDKAHLNLHINSLELGDSAVYFCASSQGQGGSPLHFGNGTRLTVT.

The sample holds many counts of this clonotype. The V and J genes are TRBV28 and TRBJ1-1; perhaps TRBD1 as D (6 bases). The CDR3 contains 12 residues. Germline V CDR1 and CDR2: MDHEN, SYDVKM. V was shortened by 7 bases and J by 3 bases, with 9 bases between the two germline ends. CDR3 sequence reads: CASNYRDTEAFF. The CDR3 DNA reads as TGTGCCAGCAATTACAGGGACACTGAAGCTTTCTTT. The full variable domain, completed using reference TRBV28 and TRBJ1-1, is DVKVTQSSRYLVKRTGEKVFLECVQDMDHENMFWYRQDPGLGLRLIYFSYDVKMKEKGDIPEGYSVSREKKERFSLILESASTNQTSMYLCASNYRDTEAFFGQGTRLTVV.

This clonotype has a count of ten or more. J is TRBJ2-7 and V is TRBV11-2, with a possible D match to TRBD2 (6 bases). Trimming cost V 5 bases and J 3 bases, with 14 bases left between them. This CDR3 is built from 14 residues. Germline assignment: CDR1 SGHAT and CDR2 FQNNGV. The CDR3 region is CASSDPGLIYEQYF. The CDR3 bases are TGTGCCAGCAGCGACCCGGGACTGATCTACGAGCAGTACTTC.

In its sample, this clonotype was seen many times. The chain is built from TRBV5-1 and TRBJ2-4, with D tentatively TRBD2 (6 bases). The germline V gene encodes CDR1 SGHRS and CDR2 YFSETQ. V lost 0 bases and J 1 base, leaving 11 bases between the germline ends. The CDR3 has 16 amino acids. CDR3 bases: TGCGCCAGCAGCTTGGAAGGGAGGATGGCCAAAAACATTCAGTACTTC. Translated: CASSLEGRMAKNIQYF.